A selection of T cell receptor beta chains follows, all from one sample in a study of identical twins. TCRdb ran MiXCR on the 5' RACE reads and lists one entry per CDR3 protein. This sample yields roughly 1,500,000 distinct CDR3 sequences, of which less than 35% are seen a single time; about 0.27% belongs to the top ten. Source material: cord blood. The receptors derive from a newborn girl in good health. CDR3s include the opening cysteine and the closing phenylalanine or tryptophan. Each record gives: J gene, D gene, clone size, V gene, CDR3 protein, CDR3 DNA. The D gene is left open where the match is weak. Clone size is not always given. Where it is, it says once, few, many or a class for expanded clones.

TRBJ1-5 | . | . | TRBV6-1 | CASSRDGGQPQHF | TGTGCCAGCAGCCGGGACGGGGGGCAGCCCCAGCATTTT
TRBJ2-7 | . | . | TRBV9 | CASSVVARNEQYF | TGTGCCAGCAGCGTAGTGGCGAGGAATGAGCAGTACTTC
TRBJ1-2 | TRBD1 | . | TRBV6-4 | CASRSRDSLLYGYTF | TGTGCCAGCCGATCCCGGGACAGTCTTCTCTATGGCTACACCTTC
TRBJ2-1 | . | . | TRBV27 | CASSLSESAYEQFF | TGTGCCAGCAGTTTATCGGAATCCGCCTACGAGCAGTTCTTC
TRBJ1-5 | . | . | TRBV10-3 | CAIQGGVSQPQHF | TGTGCCATCCAAGGGGGGGTGAGTCAGCCCCAGCATTTT
TRBJ1-5 | . | . | TRBV25-1 | CASSEYIDSNHPQHF | TGTGCCAGCAGTGAATATATAGACAGCAATCACCCCCAGCATTTT
TRBJ1-2 | . | . | TRBV7-9 | CASSPMSGQRDYGHTF | TGTGCCAGCAGCCCGATGTCCGGGCAGAGAGATTATGGCCACACCTTC
TRBJ2-1 | TRBD2 | few | TRBV5-1 | CASSSGTRQYNEQFF | TGCGCCAGCAGCTCCGGGACTAGGCAATACAATGAGCAGTTCTTC
TRBJ2-3 | . | . | TRBV5-5 | CASSYEGLRAPQYF | TGTGCCAGCAGCTATGAAGGTCTCAGGGCCCCTCAGTATTTT
TRBJ1-4 | . | . | TRBV7-2 | CASSRDSAFNEKLFF | TGTGCCAGCAGCCGCGACAGTGCCTTTAATGAAAAACTGTTTTTT
TRBJ1-1 | . | . | TRBV10-2 | CASSAQGRVSTEAFF | TGCGCCAGCAGTGCCCAAGGCAGGGTGAGCACTGAAGCTTTCTTT
TRBJ1-1 | TRBD1 | few | TRBV29-1 | CSAQGDRVGHNTEAFF | TGCAGCGCCCAAGGGGACAGGGTAGGGCATAACACTGAAGCTTTCTTT
TRBJ2-1 | TRBD2 | few | TRBV6-6 | CASSYLAGGSSYNEQFF | TGTGCCAGCAGTTATCTAGCGGGGGGGAGCTCCTACAATGAGCAGTTCTTC
TRBJ2-6 | . | . | TRBV6-2/TRBV6-3 | CASSHILRAILLSGANVLTF | TGTGCCAGCAGTCATATTTTGAGGGCAATACTTCTCTCTGGGGCCAACGTCCTGACTTTC
TRBJ2-1 | . | . | TRBV4-2 | CASSQVSGGYYNEQFF | TGTGCCAGCAGCCAAGTGTCCGGGGGATACTACAATGAGCAGTTCTTC
TRBJ2-7 | . | few | TRBV2 | CASSERWLNVYEQYF | TGTGCCAGCAGTGAACGGTGGCTCAATGTCTACGAGCAGTACTTC
TRBJ1-5 | . | . | TRBV4-1 | CASSQVDGYNQPQHF | TGCGCCAGCAGCCAAGTCGACGGATACAATCAGCCCCAGCATTTT
TRBJ2-1 | TRBD2 | . | TRBV12-5 | CASGSGTSGSNEQFF | TGTGCTAGTGGCTCCGGGACTAGCGGGAGCAATGAGCAGTTCTTC
TRBJ2-1 | . | . | TRBV27 | CASSLRPRAMDEQFF | TGTGCCAGCAGTTTAAGACCCAGGGCTATGGATGAGCAGTTCTTC
TRBJ1-2 | TRBD1 | many | TRBV29-1 | CSVENRGYGYTF | TGCAGCGTTGAAAACAGGGGGTATGGCTACACCTTC
TRBJ1-1 | . | . | TRBV12-3/TRBV12-4 | CAGSFWRGGTEAFF | TGTGCCGGCAGTTTTTGGCGGGGTGGCACTGAAGCTTTCTTT
TRBJ2-5 | . | . | TRBV20-1 | CSARYPRRRGETQYF | TGCAGTGCTAGATACCCCAGGCGGAGAGGAGAGACCCAGTACTTC
TRBJ2-5 | . | . | TRBV12-5 | CASGHGGRNEQYF | TGTGCTAGTGGCCACGGGGGGCGGAATGAGCAGTACTTC
TRBJ2-7 | TRBD2 | few | TRBV12-3/TRBV12-4 | CASSLLGLAGGPLYEQYF | TGTGCCAGCAGTTTATTGGGACTAGCGGGAGGGCCTCTATACGAGCAGTACTTC
TRBJ2-3 | TRBD2 | few | TRBV18 | CASSPIAGLGTDTQYF | TGTGCCAGCTCACCTATAGCGGGATTGGGCACAGATACGCAGTATTTT
TRBJ1-1 | TRBD1 | few | TRBV5-1 | CASSLTRQGLNTEAFF | TGCGCCAGCAGCTTGACAAGACAGGGATTGAACACTGAAGCTTTCTTT
TRBJ2-1 | TRBD2 | . | TRBV28 | CASSAAGTSYNEQFF | TGTGCCAGCAGTGCCGCCGGGACTAGTTACAATGAGCAGTTCTTC
TRBJ2-7 | . | many | TRBV6-1 | CASRRDTTYEQYF | TGTGCCAGTCGCCGGGACACCACCTACGAGCAGTACTTC
TRBJ2-7 | . | many | TRBV2 | CASASLERNYEQYF | TGTGCCAGCGCCTCCCTTGAGAGGAACTACGAGCAGTACTTC
TRBJ2-5 | TRBD2 | few | TRBV9 | CASSVDERGGETQYF | TGTGCCAGCAGCGTAGACGAGCGGGGGGGAGAGACCCAGTACTTC
TRBJ2-1 | TRBD1 | few | TRBV28 | CASSFHRTGGDWIVGDEQFF | TGTGCCAGCAGTTTTCACCGGACAGGGGGCGATTGGATAGTGGGCGATGAGCAGTTCTTC
TRBJ2-5 | TRBD1 | few | TRBV27 | CASSDRGSSGETQYF | TGTGCCAGCAGTGACAGGGGCAGTTCGGGAGAGACCCAGTACTTC
TRBJ2-3 | . | . | TRBV24-1 | CATSDPRTTDTQYF | TGTGCCACCAGTGACCCGCGGACGACCGATACGCAGTATTTT